Listed below are T cell receptor beta chains from one sample, sequenced in a study of blood T cells in healthy people across ages. TCRdb re-derived calls from the 5' RACE reads in MiXCR, one entry per CDR3 protein. The table records roughly 1,800,000 distinct CDR3 sequences, around half of them present only once. Sequencing was performed on blood. The source of these receptors is a woman aged 40 to 55 in good health. The CDR3 runs from the conserved cysteine through the conserved F or W. The D gene is left open where the match is weak. Size values are once, few and many counts, or a class for expanded clones, and some rows have none.

V gene	clone size	J gene	D gene	CDR3 protein	CDR3 DNA
TRBV4-2	-	TRBJ2-5	-	CASSHPGGGGETQYF	TGTGCCAGCAGCCATCCGGGCGGTGGTGGAGAGACCCAGTACTTC
TRBV5-4	-	TRBJ2-5	-	CASSRSQREETQYF	TGTGCCAGCAGCCGCTCCCAGCGGGAAGAGACCCAGTACTTC
TRBV20-1	few	TRBJ1-5	-	CSARDRGRSNQPQHF	TGCAGTGCTAGAGATAGGGGAAGGAGCAATCAGCCCCAGCATTTT
TRBV20-1	-	TRBJ2-1	TRBD2	CSASSSGEGNEQFF	TGCAGTGCTTCTTCTAGCGGGGAGGGTAATGAGCAGTTCTTC
TRBV29-1	few	TRBJ2-5	-	CSAGGGQQTQYF	TGCAGTGCTGGGGGGGGGCAGCAGACCCAGTACTTC
TRBV12-3/TRBV12-4	-	TRBJ2-1	-	CASSSPPGSPSSYNEQFF	TGTGCCAGCAGCTCTCCCCCGGGGTCCCCGAGCTCCTACAATGAGCAGTTCTTC
TRBV7-2	few	TRBJ2-7	TRBD2	CASSLGGLAGESYEQYF	TGTGCCAGCAGCTTAGGTGGATTAGCGGGGGAGTCCTACGAGCAGTACTTC
TRBV27	few	TRBJ2-6	TRBD1	CASSLVNRGRSGANVLTF	TGTGCCAGCAGTTTGGTGAACAGGGGGAGGTCTGGGGCCAACGTCCTGACTTTC
TRBV12-3/TRBV12-4	-	TRBJ1-4	-	CASSLGDTSNDKLFF	TGTGCCAGCAGTTTAGGGGACACCTCTAATGACAAACTGTTTTTT
TRBV20-1	-	TRBJ2-5	-	CSASPGTRQETQYF	TGCAGTGCTAGCCCCGGGACCAGACAAGAGACCCAGTACTTC
TRBV7-2	few	TRBJ1-1	TRBD1	CASSHHRGPTEAFF	TGTGCCAGCAGTCACCACAGGGGTCCCACTGAAGCTTTCTTT
TRBV7-9	-	TRBJ2-2	-	CASKDRGYTGELFF	TGTGCCAGCAAAGACAGAGGCTACACCGGGGAGCTGTTTTTT
TRBV11-2	-	TRBJ2-3	-	CASSLDTPWGDTQYF	TGTGCCAGCAGCTTAGACACCCCGTGGGGAGATACGCAGTATTTT
TRBV27	-	TRBJ1-2	-	CASSSRRAGYGYTF	TGTGCCAGCAGCTCCCGAAGGGCTGGCTATGGCTACACCTTC
TRBV7-9	-	TRBJ2-5	-	CASSLAATRDKQETQYF	TGTGCCAGCAGCTTAGCGGCAACCCGGGACAAGCAAGAGACCCAGTACTTC
TRBV5-1	-	TRBJ2-1	-	CASSSGLLFDEQFF	TGCGCCAGCAGCTCCGGCCTCCTATTTGATGAGCAGTTCTTC
TRBV27	few	TRBJ2-7	-	CASISRWGESYEQYF	TGTGCCAGCATATCCCGATGGGGCGAGTCCTACGAGCAGTACTTC
TRBV7-6	-	TRBJ2-1	TRBD2	CASSLAGSGAYNEQFF	TGTGCCAGCAGCTTAGCTGGGAGCGGGGCGTACAATGAGCAGTTCTTC
TRBV5-1	-	TRBJ2-5	-	CAGSLARSARETQYF	TGCGCCGGCAGCTTGGCCAGGTCAGCACGAGAGACCCAGTACTTC
TRBV29-1	-	TRBJ1-2	-	CSVGGQRYGYTF	TGCAGCGTTGGGGGGCAGCGCTATGGCTACACCTTC
TRBV5-1	-	TRBJ1-1	TRBD1	CASSIGQGGTEASF	TGCGCCAGCAGCATAGGACAGGGGGGTACTGAAGCTTCCTTT
TRBV3-1	-	TRBJ2-5	-	CASSQPEGLGETQYF	TGTGCCAGCAGCCAACCGGAGGGCCTGGGAGAGACCCAGTACTTC
TRBV6-5	few	TRBJ2-7	-	CASNAGRVNGKYEQYF	TGTGCCAGCAATGCAGGTCGGGTTAATGGGAAATACGAGCAGTACTTC
TRBV5-1	few	TRBJ2-7	-	CASKLMGGRSYEQYF	TGCGCCAGCAAACTGATGGGCGGACGCTCCTACGAGCAGTACTTC
TRBV9	-	TRBJ2-7	-	CASSLGGGARWEQYF	TGTGCCAGCAGCCTCGGTGGAGGGGCCCGTTGGGAGCAGTACTTC
TRBV27	-	TRBJ2-1	-	CASSLRYSEGLNEQFF	TGTGCCAGCAGTTTAAGGTATAGCGAGGGGCTCAATGAGCAGTTCTTC
TRBV3-1	-	TRBJ2-3	-	CASSGWVETQYF	TGTGCTAGCAGCGGATGGGTGGAGACGCAGTATTTT
TRBV10-3	-	TRBJ1-1	-	CAIKTSGDEAFF	TGTGCCATCAAGACCTCAGGGGATGAAGCTTTCTTT
TRBV20-1	-	TRBJ1-1	-	CSADGAGRKNTEAFF	TGCAGTGCTGACGGAGCAGGCAGAAAAAACACTGAAGCTTTCTTT
TRBV15	-	TRBJ2-7	-	CATSRGAGAYEQYF	TGTGCCACCAGCAGAGGCGCAGGGGCCTACGAGCAGTACTTC
TRBV4-3	-	TRBJ1-5	-	CASSQVAGDDQPQHF	TGCGCCAGCAGCCAAGTGGCAGGGGATGATCAGCCCCAGCATTTT
TRBV7-2	-	TRBJ2-1	TRBD1	CASSLVRGRQSFNEQFF	TGTGCCAGCAGCTTAGTCAGGGGGCGGCAAAGTTTCAATGAGCAGTTCTTC
TRBV4-2	-	TRBJ1-2	-	CASSQDLDGYTF	TGCGCCAGCAGCCAAGATCTCGATGGCTACACCTTC
TRBV7-2	-	TRBJ2-1	TRBD1	CASSLEQGRWNEQFF	TGTGCCAGCAGCTTAGAACAGGGGCGGTGGAATGAGCAGTTCTTC
TRBV27	-	TRBJ1-6	-	CASSSLGLSSYNSPLHF	TGTGCCAGCAGTTCCCTAGGGCTGAGCTCCTATAATTCACCCCTCCACTTT
TRBV15	-	TRBJ2-3	-	CAGGPGGAGADTQYF	TGTGCCGGAGGTCCAGGGGGGGCAGGGGCAGATACGCAGTATTTT
TRBV6-2/TRBV6-3	-	TRBJ2-5	-	CASSEHLKEQYF	TGTGCCAGCAGTGAGCACTTGAAAGAGCAGTACTTC
TRBV27	-	TRBJ1-6	-	CASSSQLLHSPLHF	TGTGCCAGCAGTTCGCAGTTACTTCATTCACCCCTCCACTTT
TRBV4-1	-	TRBJ1-5	TRBD1	CASKVGPDRVDQPQHF	TGCGCCAGCAAAGTTGGCCCGGACAGGGTTGATCAGCCCCAGCATTTT
TRBV7-9	-	TRBJ1-1	-	CASSLGAGTQFTEAFF	TGTGCCAGCAGCTTAGGGGCGGGGACCCAGTTCACTGAAGCTTTCTTT
TRBV29-1	few	TRBJ2-4	TRBD2	CSVELGTSSVDQQYF	TGCAGCGTTGAACTTGGGACTAGCTCAGTGGACCAGCAGTACTTC
TRBV4-1	few	TRBJ2-4	TRBD1	CASSQDKRQGTKNIQYF	TGCGCCAGCAGCCAAGATAAGCGACAGGGGACCAAAAACATTCAGTACTTC
TRBV7-2	few	TRBJ2-7	-	CASSLRDSGAETQYF	TGTGCCAGCAGCTTGCGGGACTCCGGTGCGGAAACCCAGTACTTC
TRBV12-3/TRBV12-4	few	TRBJ2-7	-	CASSADNFEQYF	TGTGCCAGCAGTGCGGACAATTTCGAGCAGTACTTC
TRBV3-1	-	TRBJ2-6	-	CASSLDLTSSGANVLTF	TGTGCCAGCAGCCTTGATCTGACTTCCTCTGGGGCCAACGTCCTGACTTTC
TRBV6-4	-	TRBJ1-2	-	CASKGGSRDRDGYTF	TGTGCCAGCAAGGGGGGCTCAAGGGATAGGGATGGCTACACCTTC
TRBV5-1	-	TRBJ1-2	-	CASNLSGTNYGYTF	TGCGCCAGCAACTTGTCAGGAACAAACTATGGCTACACCTTC
TRBV7-2	-	TRBJ2-5	-	CASSLESTTYGQYF	TGTGCCAGCAGCTTAGAGTCCACTACCTACGGGCAGTACTTC
TRBV24-1	few	TRBJ2-3	-	CATSDADTSTDTQYF	TGTGCCACCAGTGATGCAGATACTAGCACAGATACGCAGTATTTT
TRBV6-5	-	TRBJ2-7	-	CASSDTARYEQYF	TGTGCCAGCAGTGACACAGCAAGGTACGAGCAGTACTTC
TRBV29-1	once	TRBJ1-4	-	CSVGAGASTNGKLFF	TGCAGCGTTGGGGCAGGCGCTTCAACTAATGGAAAACTGTTTTTT
TRBV24-1	few	TRBJ2-3	-	CATSDLMGKPDTQYF	TGTGCCACCAGTGATTTGATGGGGAAGCCAGATACGCAGTATTTT
TRBV5-8	once	TRBJ1-1	-	CASRRDNSNTEAFF	TGTGCCAGCAGACGGGACAACTCGAACACTGAAGCTTTCTTT
TRBV5-6	-	TRBJ2-7	-	CASSLLFGGRYEQYF	TGTGCCAGCAGCTTGTTATTTGGGGGCAGGTACGAGCAGTACTTC
TRBV10-3	-	TRBJ2-7	TRBD1	CAISDRDNEQYF	TGTGCCATCAGCGACAGGGACAACGAGCAGTACTTC